The TCR beta chain under discussion was sequenced for a study of blood T cell repertoires in COVID-19. Sequencing was performed with immunoSEQ multiplex PCR; in TCRdb, only in-frame clones are kept and a portion is missing. Here the sample spans roughly 350,000 clones, 87% being singletons. V lost 3 bases and J lost 2, with 11 bases in between. Germline assignment: CDR1 GTSNPN and CDR2 SVGIG (reference sequence). The CDR3 loop spans 13 amino acids. The sequence was collected from a woman in her twenties or thirties with COVID-19, enrolled during active disease. The chain couples TRBV30 to TRBJ2-7, with D perhaps TRBD2 (6 bases). Sequencing used peripheral blood. The CDR3 spells CAWSREFPYEQYF. The CDR3 nucleotides read TGTGCCTGGAGCCGGGAGTTTCCCTACGAGCAGTACTTC.